The clone carrying this T cell receptor (beta chain) was seen more than once but under ten times. Its antigen is unidentified. Through a sample-barcoded 5' primer and a J-beta primer mix, a second PCR was run for roughly 7 to 11 cycles. TCRdb independently ran MiXCR on the 5' RACE reads; one entry per CDR3 protein. This sample carries about 760,000 distinct CDR3 sequences, 20% to 30% of them seen once, and the ten largest clones take under 10%. The CDR3 sequence is 15 residues long. Germline V gives CDR1 DFQATT, CDR2 SNEGSKA (reference sequence). Trimming pared 0 bases from V and 1 base from J, leaving 10 bases between. These data originate in a study of blood T cells in healthy people across ages. The study's findings and limits: Older individuals had lower TCR beta diversity per million T cells (the decline was roughly linear).

These data also formed part of another study, on T cells of mothers and their children. That study adds: Sequencing returned over 9 million TCR beta CDR3 reads per mother and about 2.9 million per child.

Sequencing input: blood. The TCR sequence derives from a boy aged 10-17 years in good health. The V and J genes are TRBV20-1 and TRBJ2-1, with D tentatively TRBD2 (5 bases). CDR3 sequence: CSARDRTGSYNEQFF. The CDR3 DNA is TGCAGTGCTAGAGATCGGACTGGGTCCTACAATGAGCAGTTCTTC.